This TCR beta chain was sequenced during a study of cytomegalovirus exposure and HLA in healthy donors. It was with 60 Vbeta and 13 Jbeta primers that the PCR ran. TCRdb's table, derived via immunoSEQ multiplex PCR, lists solely in-frame clones and lacks some. Here the sample spans 190,000 or so clones, 82% being singletons. On this clone: Different DNA sequences within this sample yield the same CDR3.

This receptor was identified in a boy aged 2 to 10 in good health and CMV-seronegative. The sample was PBMCs.

CDR3 in DNA: TGTGCCTGGAGTGTAGGGGGGAACACTGAAGCTTTCTTT. It codes for CAWSVGGNTEAFF. The chain recombines TRBV30 with TRBJ1-1; TRBD1 is a possible D gene (6 bases). Trimming took off 0 bases at V and 1 base at J, with 6 bases between the two ends. Germline V gene data show CDR1 as GTSNPN and CDR2 as SVGIG (reference sequence). This CDR3 is built from 13 residues.